The sequence of this T cell receptor beta chain was determined in a study of blood T cell repertoires in COVID-19. Study-wide context: Whether acute or convalescent, the COVID-19 samples came from the United States, Italy and Spain. PBMCs, B-cell-depleted T cells, or T cells provided the cDNA or gDNA that made up the material.

Germline V gives CDR1 SGHTA, CDR2 FQGTGA. V shed 6 bases, J shed 2 bases, and the junction held 5 bases outside the gene matches. This CDR3 is built from 15 residues. Source study methods: Amplifying reference gene primers gave estimates of nucleated cell counts. Here immunoSEQ multiplex PCR was the method, and the copy in TCRdb shows in-frame clones only, minus some. D and trimming come from the DNA, and the V and J calls and clone size come from that table. The profile shows 200,000 or so clones, about 80% of them singletons. The origin of this receptor is a woman aged 30 to 39 who had recovered from COVID-19. Sequencing was carried out using peripheral blood. V gene TRBV7-3 combines with J gene TRBJ2-3; 10 bases fit TRBD2. CDR3 protein: CASRLAGGPTDTQYF. DNA of the CDR3: TGTGCCAGCAGGTTAGCGGGAGGCCCCACAGATACGCAGTATTTT.